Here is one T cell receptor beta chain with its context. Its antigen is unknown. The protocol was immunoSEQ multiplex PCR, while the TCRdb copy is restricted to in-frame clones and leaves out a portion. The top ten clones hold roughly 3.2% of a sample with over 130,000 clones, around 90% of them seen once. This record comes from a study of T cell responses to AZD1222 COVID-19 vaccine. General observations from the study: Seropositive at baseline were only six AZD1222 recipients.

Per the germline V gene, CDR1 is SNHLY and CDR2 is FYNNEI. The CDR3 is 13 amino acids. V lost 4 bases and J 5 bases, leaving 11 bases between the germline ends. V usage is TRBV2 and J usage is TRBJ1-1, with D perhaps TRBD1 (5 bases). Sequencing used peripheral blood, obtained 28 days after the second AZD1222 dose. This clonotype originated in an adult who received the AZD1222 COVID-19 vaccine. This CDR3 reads CASSARGGTEAFF. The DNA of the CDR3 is TGTGCCAGCAGTGCCCGGGGGGGGACTGAAGCTTTCTTT. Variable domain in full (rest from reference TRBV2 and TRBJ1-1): EPEVTQTPSHQVTQMGQEVILRCVPISNHLYFYWYRQILGQKVEFLVSFYNNEISEKSEIFDDQFSVERPDGSNFTLKIRSTKLEDSAMYFCASSARGGTEAFFGQGTRLTVV.